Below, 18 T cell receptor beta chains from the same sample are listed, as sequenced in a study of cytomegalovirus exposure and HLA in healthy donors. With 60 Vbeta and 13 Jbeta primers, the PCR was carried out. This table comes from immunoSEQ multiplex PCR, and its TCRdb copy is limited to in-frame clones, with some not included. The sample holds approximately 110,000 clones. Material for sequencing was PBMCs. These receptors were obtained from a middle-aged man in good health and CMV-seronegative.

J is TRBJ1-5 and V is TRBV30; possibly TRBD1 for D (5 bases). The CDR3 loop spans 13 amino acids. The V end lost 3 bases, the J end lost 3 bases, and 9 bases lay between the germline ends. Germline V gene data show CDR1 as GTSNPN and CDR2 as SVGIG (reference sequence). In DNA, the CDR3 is TGTGCCTGGAGAGCAGGGCACAATCAGCCCCAGCATTTT. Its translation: CAWRAGHNQPQHF.

CDR3 in amino acids: CASSTSGRAPYEQYF. In DNA, the CDR3 is TGTGCCAGCAGTACAAGCGGGAGGGCCCCCTACGAGCAGTACTTC. V is TRBV28 and J is TRBJ2-7; TRBD2 matches at 10 bases. V was clipped by 5 bases and J by 2 bases; unmatched bases: 6. The CDR3 is 15 residues long. Germline CDR1 MDHEN, CDR2 SYDVKM.

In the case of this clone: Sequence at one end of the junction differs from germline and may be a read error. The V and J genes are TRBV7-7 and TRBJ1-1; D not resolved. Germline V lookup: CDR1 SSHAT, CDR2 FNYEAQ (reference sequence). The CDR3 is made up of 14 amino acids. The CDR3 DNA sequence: TGTGCTAGCAACCATGGGGAGGGATTTACTGAAGCTTTCTTT. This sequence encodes CASNHGEGFTEAFF.

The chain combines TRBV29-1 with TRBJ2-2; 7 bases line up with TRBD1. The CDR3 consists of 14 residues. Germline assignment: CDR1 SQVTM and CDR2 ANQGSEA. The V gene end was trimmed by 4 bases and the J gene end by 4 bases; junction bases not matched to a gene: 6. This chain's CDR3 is CSVGQGLATGELFF. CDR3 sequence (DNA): TGCAGCGTTGGACAGGGTCTGGCCACCGGGGAGCTGTTTTTT.

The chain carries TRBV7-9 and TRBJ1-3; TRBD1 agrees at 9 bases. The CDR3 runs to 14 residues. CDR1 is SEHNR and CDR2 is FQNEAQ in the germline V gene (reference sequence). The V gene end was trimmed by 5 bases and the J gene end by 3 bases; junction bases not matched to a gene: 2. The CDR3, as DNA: TGTGCCAGCAGCGACAGGGGGTTTGGAAACACCATATATTTT. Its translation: CASSDRGFGNTIYF.

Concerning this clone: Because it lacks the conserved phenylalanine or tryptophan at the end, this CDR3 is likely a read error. CDR3 DNA: TGTGCCAGCAGCGGACAGGGGGACAATCAGCCCCAGCATCTT. This encodes CASSGQGDNQPQHL. This sequence joins TRBV7-8 and TRBJ1-5, with 10 bases fitting TRBD1. CDR3 length: 14 residues. Germline CDR1 reads SGHVS; CDR2 reads FQNEAQ. Losses at the gene ends were 5 bases for V and 3 bases for J; bases not matched to a gene: 1.

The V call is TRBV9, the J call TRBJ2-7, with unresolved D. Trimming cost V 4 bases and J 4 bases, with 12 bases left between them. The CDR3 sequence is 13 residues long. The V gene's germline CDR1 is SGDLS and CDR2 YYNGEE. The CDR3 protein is CASSPPTAYEQYF. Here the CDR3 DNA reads TGTGCCAGCAGCCCTCCAACAGCATACGAGCAGTACTTC.

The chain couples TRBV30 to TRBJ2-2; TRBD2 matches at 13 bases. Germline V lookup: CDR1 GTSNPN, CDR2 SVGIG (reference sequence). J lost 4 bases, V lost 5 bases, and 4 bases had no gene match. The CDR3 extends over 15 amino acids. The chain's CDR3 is CAWSGLAGPTGELFF. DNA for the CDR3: TGTGCCTGGTCGGGACTAGCGGGGCCCACCGGGGAGCTGTTTTTT.

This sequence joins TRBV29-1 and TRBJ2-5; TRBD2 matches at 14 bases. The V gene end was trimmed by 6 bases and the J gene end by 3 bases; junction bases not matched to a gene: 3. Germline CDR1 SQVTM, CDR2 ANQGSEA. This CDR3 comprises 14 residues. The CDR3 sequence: CSVEGLAGEETQYF. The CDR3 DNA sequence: TGCAGCGTGGAGGGACTAGCGGGAGAAGAGACCCAGTACTTC.

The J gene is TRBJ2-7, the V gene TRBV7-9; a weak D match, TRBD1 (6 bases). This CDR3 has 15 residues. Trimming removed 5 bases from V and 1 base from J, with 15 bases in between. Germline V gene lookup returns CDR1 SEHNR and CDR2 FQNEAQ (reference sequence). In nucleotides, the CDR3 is TGTGCCAGCAGCCCCGGCCAGGGGTTGTCCTACGAGCAGTACTTC. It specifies CASSPGQGLSYEQYF.

The CDR3 DNA sequence: TGTGCCAGCAGCTCCCTGGCCCCAGAGACCCAGTACTTC. Its translation is CASSSLAPETQYF. This sequence joins TRBV7-6 and TRBJ2-5; no reliable D call. The ends were cut back, 4 bases at V and 4 bases at J, with 10 bases in the middle. The CDR3 has 13 amino acids. Germline loops: CDR1 SGHVS, CDR2 FNYEAQ.

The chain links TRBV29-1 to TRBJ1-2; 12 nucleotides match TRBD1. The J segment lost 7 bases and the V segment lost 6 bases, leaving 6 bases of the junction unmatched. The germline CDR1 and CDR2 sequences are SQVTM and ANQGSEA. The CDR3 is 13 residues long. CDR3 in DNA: TGCAGCGTCTCCGGGACAGGGGGCGGTGGCTACACCTTC. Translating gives CSVSGTGGGGYTF.

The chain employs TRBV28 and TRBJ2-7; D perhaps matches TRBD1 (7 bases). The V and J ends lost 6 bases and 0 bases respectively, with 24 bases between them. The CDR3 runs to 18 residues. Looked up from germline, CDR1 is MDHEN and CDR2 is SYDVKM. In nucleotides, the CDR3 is TGTGCCAGCAGCCAGGACAGGTGGGGCGGGAATAGCTCCTACGAGCAGTACTTC. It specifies CASSQDRWGGNSSYEQYF. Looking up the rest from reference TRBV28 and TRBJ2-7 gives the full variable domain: DVKVTQSSRYLVKRTGEKVFLECVQDMDHENMFWYRQDPGLGLRLIYFSYDVKMKEKGDIPEGYSVSREKKERFSLILESASTNQTSMYLCASSQDRWGGNSSYEQYFGPGTRLTVT.

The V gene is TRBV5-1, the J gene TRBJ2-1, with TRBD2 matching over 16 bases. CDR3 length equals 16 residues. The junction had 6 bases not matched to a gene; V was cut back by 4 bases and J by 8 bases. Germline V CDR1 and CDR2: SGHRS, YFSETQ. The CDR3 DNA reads TGCGCCAGCAGCCCGGCGGGGACTAGCGGGAGGGATGAGCAGTTCTTC. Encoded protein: CASSPAGTSGRDEQFF.

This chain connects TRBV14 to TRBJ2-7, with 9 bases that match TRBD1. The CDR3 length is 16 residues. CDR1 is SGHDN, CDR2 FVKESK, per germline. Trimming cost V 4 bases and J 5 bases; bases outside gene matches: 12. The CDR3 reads CASSPRDRALSHEQYF. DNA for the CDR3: TGTGCCAGCAGCCCCCGGGACAGGGCCCTCTCGCACGAGCAGTACTTC.

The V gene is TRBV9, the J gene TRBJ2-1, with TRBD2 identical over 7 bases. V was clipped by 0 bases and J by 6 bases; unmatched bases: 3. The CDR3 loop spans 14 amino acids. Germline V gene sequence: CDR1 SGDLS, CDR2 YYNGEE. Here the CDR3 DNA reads TGTGCCAGCAGCGTAGGAGCGGGAATCAATGAGCAGTTCTTC. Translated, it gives CASSVGAGINEQFF.

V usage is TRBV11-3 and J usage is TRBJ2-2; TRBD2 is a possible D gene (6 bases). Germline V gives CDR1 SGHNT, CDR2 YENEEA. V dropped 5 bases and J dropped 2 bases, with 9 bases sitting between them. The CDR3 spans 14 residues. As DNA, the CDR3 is TGTGCCAGCAGCCAGGACTATAACACCGGGGAGCTGTTTTTT. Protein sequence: CASSQDYNTGELFF.

The CDR3 spells CASSLEAAYGYTF. CDR3 bases: TGTGCCAGCAGCTTGGAAGCCGCCTATGGCTACACCTTC. The gene calls are TRBV5-6 and TRBJ1-2; D gene uncertain. The CDR3 has 13 residues. Trimming removed 0 bases from V and 4 bases from J, with 7 bases in between. Germline lookup yields CDR1 SGHDT and CDR2 YYEEEE.